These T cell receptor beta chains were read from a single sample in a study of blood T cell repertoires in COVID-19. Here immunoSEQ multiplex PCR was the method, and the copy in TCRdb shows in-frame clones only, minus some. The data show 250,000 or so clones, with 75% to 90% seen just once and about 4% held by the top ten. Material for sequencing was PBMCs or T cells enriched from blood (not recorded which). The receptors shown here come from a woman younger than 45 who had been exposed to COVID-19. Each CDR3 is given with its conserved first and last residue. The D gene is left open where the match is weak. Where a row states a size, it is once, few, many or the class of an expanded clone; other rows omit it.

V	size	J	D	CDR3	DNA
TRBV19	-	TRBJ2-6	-	CASSAWSSGANVLTF	TGTGCCAGTAGTGCCTGGAGCTCTGGGGCCAACGTCCTGACTTTC
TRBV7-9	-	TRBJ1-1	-	CASSLVSRGMNTEAFF	TGTGCCAGCAGCTTAGTAAGTCGGGGGATGAACACTGAAGCTTTCTTT
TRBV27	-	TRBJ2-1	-	CASSFKSSYNEQFF	TGTGCCAGCAGTTTCAAGAGCTCCTACAATGAGCAGTTCTTC
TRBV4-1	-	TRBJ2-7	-	CASSQVEYEQYF	TGCGCCAGCAGCCAAGTGGAGTACGAGCAGTACTTC
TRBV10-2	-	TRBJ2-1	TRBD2	CASSESFRLAGYNEQFF	TGCGCCAGCAGTGAGTCGTTTAGGCTAGCGGGTTACAATGAGCAGTTCTTC
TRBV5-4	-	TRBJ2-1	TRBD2	CASSFPTPSGSSEQFF	TGTGCCAGCAGCTTCCCCACCCCTAGCGGGAGTAGTGAGCAGTTCTTC
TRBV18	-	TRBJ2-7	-	CASSLIIRGNSYEQYF	TGTGCCAGCTCACTAATTATACGGGGTAACTCCTACGAGCAGTACTTC
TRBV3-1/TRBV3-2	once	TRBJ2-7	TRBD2	CASSLVPGLAGPEQYF	TGTGCCAGCAGCCTCGTCCCGGGACTAGCGGGACCCGAGCAGTACTTC
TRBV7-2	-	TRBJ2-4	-	CASSYQGIVAKNIQYF	TGTGCCAGCAGCTACCAGGGAATCGTCGCCAAAAACATTCAGTACTTC
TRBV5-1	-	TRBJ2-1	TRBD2	CASSASGRAPKQYNEQFF	TGCGCCAGCAGCGCTAGCGGGAGGGCCCCAAAACAATACAATGAGCAGTTCTTC
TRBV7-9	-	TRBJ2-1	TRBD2	CASSLVQRDYNEQFF	TGTGCCAGCAGCTTAGTACAGCGGGATTACAATGAGCAGTTCTTC
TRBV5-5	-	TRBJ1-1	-	CASSLVEALNTEAFF	TGTGCCAGCAGCTTGGTTGAGGCATTGAACACTGAAGCTTTCTTT
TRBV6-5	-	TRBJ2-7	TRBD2	CASSQREGSEQYF	TGTGCCAGCAGCCAGCGGGAGGGTAGCGAGCAGTACTTC
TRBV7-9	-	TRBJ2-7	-	CASSFQGGVWIGEQYF	TGTGCCAGCAGCTTCCAGGGCGGGGTGTGGATAGGGGAGCAGTACTTC
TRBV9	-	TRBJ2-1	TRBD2	CASSPLLAGVGNEQFF	TGTGCCAGCAGCCCTTTACTAGCGGGAGTGGGTAATGAGCAGTTCTTC
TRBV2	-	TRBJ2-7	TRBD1	CASNRDRSKDEQYF	TGTGCCAGCAATAGGGACAGGTCCAAGGACGAGCAGTACTTC
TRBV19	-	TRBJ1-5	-	CASSIQARVGGGNQPQHF	TGTGCCAGTAGTATACAGGCAAGGGTAGGGGGTGGCAATCAGCCCCAGCATTTT
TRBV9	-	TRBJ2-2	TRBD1	CASSVVGQANTGELFF	TGTGCCAGCAGCGTAGTGGGACAGGCTAACACCGGGGAGCTGTTTTTT
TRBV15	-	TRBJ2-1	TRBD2	CATSRALAGGHNEQFF	TGTGCCACCAGCCGAGCACTAGCGGGAGGGCACAATGAGCAGTTCTTC
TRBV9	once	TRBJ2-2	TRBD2	CASSGPLAGERTGELFF	TGTGCCAGCAGCGGCCCCCTAGCGGGAGAGCGGACCGGGGAGCTGTTTTTT
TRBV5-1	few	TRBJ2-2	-	CASSLTVNTGELFF	TGCGCCAGCAGCTTGACAGTGAACACCGGGGAGCTGTTTTTT
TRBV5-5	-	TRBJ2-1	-	CASSFLGDSGGYNEQFF	TGTGCCAGCAGCTTCCTAGGGGACAGCGGGGGCTACAATGAGCAGTTCTTC
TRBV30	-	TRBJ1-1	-	CAWSVRWGAVNTEAFF	TGTGCCTGGAGTGTACGATGGGGCGCCGTGAACACTGAAGCTTTCTTT
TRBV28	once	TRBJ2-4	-	CASSFPSGTAKNIQYF	TGTGCCAGCAGTTTCCCCTCCGGGACTGCTAAAAACATTCAGTACTTC
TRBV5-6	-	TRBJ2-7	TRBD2	CASRLTSGRGEQYF	TGTGCCAGCAGGCTGACTAGCGGGAGGGGCGAGCAGTACTTC
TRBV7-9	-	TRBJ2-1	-	CASSLAQGIYNEQFF	TGTGCCAGCAGCTTAGCGCAGGGGATCTACAATGAGCAGTTCTTC
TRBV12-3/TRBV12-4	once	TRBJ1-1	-	CASSWGRFGAFF	TGTGCCAGCAGCTGGGGGCGGTTTGGAGCTTTCTTT
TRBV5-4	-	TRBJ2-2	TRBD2	CASSLGLAPSPFTGELFF	TGTGCCAGCAGCTTAGGACTAGCGCCGAGCCCCTTCACCGGGGAGCTGTTTTTT
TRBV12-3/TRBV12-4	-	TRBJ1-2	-	CASSVGGHGYTF	TGTGCCAGCAGCGTAGGGGGTCATGGCTACACCTTC
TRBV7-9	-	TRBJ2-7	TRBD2	CASSRRGGSDYEQYF	TGTGCCAGCAGCCGGCGTGGCGGGAGCGACTACGAGCAGTACTTC
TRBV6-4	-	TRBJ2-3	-	CASSEQGTDTQYF	TGTGCCAGCAGTGAGCAGGGCACAGATACGCAGTATTTT
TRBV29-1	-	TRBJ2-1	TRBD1	CSAGTGNNEQFF	TGCAGCGCTGGGACAGGGAATAATGAGCAGTTCTTC
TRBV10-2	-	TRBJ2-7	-	CASSDTGWEQYF	TGCGCCAGCAGTGATACAGGGTGGGAGCAGTACTTC
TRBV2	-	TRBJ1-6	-	CASRGVGDFSYNSPLHF	TGTGCCAGCAGGGGTGTCGGGGACTTCTCCTATAATTCACCCCTCCACTTT
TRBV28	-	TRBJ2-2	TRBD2	CASSLYGGAGELFF	TGTGCCAGCAGTTTATATGGGGGGGCCGGGGAGCTGTTTTTT
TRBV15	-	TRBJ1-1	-	CATSREGGLSSPDFPEAFF	TGTGCCACCAGCAGAGAGGGGGGGCTGAGCAGTCCGGATTTCCCAGAAGCTTTCTTT